The present T cell receptor beta chain was sequenced within a study of radiotherapy plus CTLA-4 blockade in lung cancer. Study details: Disease control was seen in over 25% of patients, objective responses in 18%. Findings and caveats of the study: Among reported predictors of response, early blood T cell clone dynamics with interferon-beta performed best.

Sequenced by immunoSEQ multiplex PCR; TCRdb stores in-frame clones only, minus some. The sample yields 80,000 to 100,000 clones, 82% seen once. This clone was seen a single time. Antigen unknown. Ipilimumab CTLA-4 blockade and focal radiation were given to patients with chemo-refractory metastatic non-small-cell lung cancer. Sequences were derived from peripheral blood, sampled from a patient treated with radiotherapy plus ipilimumab. The clonotype was recovered from a human donor with non-small cell lung cancer who had a partial response to radiotherapy plus ipilimumab.

CDR3 coding DNA: TGTGCCAGCAGTTTAGCCCCCGGAGGGCAGGAGGAAAAACTGTTTTTT. Its protein product is CASSLAPGGQEEKLFF. This rearrangement joins TRBV27 to TRBJ1-4; D gene unclear. Trimming shortened V by 2 bases and J by 8 bases, and 18 bases separated the two germline ends. CDR3 length: 16 amino acids. Germline V lookup: CDR1 MNHEY, CDR2 SMNVEV (reference sequence).